The next 29 T cell receptor beta chains were all read from a single sample in a study of blood T cell repertoires in COVID-19. Clones were read by immunoSEQ multiplex PCR, and TCRdb kept only the in-frame ones, dropping some. The data hold 150,000 to 200,000 clones, with roughly three quarters observed a single time. Sequencing used peripheral blood. The receptor source for this set is an elderly woman with COVID-19, enrolled during active disease.

The V and J genes are TRBV27 and TRBJ2-7, with TRBD1 identical over 7 bases. Germline assignment: CDR1 MNHEY and CDR2 SMNVEV (reference sequence). J gave up 3 bases and V 7 bases, and 6 bases lay outside the gene matches. CDR3 length: 13 residues. DNA of the CDR3: TGTGCCAGCACGACAGGGCTCGGCTACGAGCAGTACTTC. Translation: CASTTGLGYEQYF.

This chain connects TRBV6-5 to TRBJ2-7; the match to TRBD2 covers 7 bases. Germline CDR1 reads MNHEY; CDR2 reads SVGAGI. This CDR3 contains 14 residues. V shed 3 bases and J 5 bases; nucleotides not matched to a gene: 7. The CDR3 DNA reads TGTGCCAGCAGTTATCGGGAGGCGGTCCACGAGCAGTACTTC. Protein: CASSYREAVHEQYF.

The chain carries TRBV19 and TRBJ1-5; D is perhaps TRBD1 (5 bases). The germline gives CDR1 LNHDA, CDR2 SQIVND (reference sequence). CDR3 length: 12 amino acids. V lost 6 bases to trimming and J lost 6 bases, with 9 bases between them. The CDR3 sequence: CASRAQGQPQHF. DNA for the CDR3: TGTGCCAGTAGAGCCCAGGGTCAGCCCCAGCATTTT.

This clone was seen a single time. The gene calls are TRBV25-1 and TRBJ2-5; D gene unclear. The CDR3 loop spans 12 amino acids. CDR1 is MGHDK and CDR2 is SYGVNS in the germline V gene. Between the trimmed V and J ends, which lost 7 bases and 1 base, there was a span of 7 bases. The CDR3 region is CASKHSQETQYF. As DNA, the CDR3 is TGTGCCAGCAAGCACAGCCAAGAGACCCAGTACTTC.

This clone was detected once. V is TRBV9 and J is TRBJ1-4, with a possible D match to TRBD1 (6 bases). CDR3 length: 14 residues. V was shortened by 0 bases and J by 10 bases, with 13 bases between the two germline ends. Germline V gives CDR1 SGDLS, CDR2 YYNGEE. The CDR3 nucleotides read TGTGCCAGCAGCGTAGCCCCCGAAGGGGGAAAACTGTTTTTT. This translates into CASSVAPEGGKLFF.

This chain links TRBV5-3 with TRBJ2-7; 11 bases align to TRBD1. TRBV5-3 is given ORF status, its function remaining uncertain. Trimming cost V 4 bases and J 5 bases; bases outside gene matches: 8. This CDR3 is built from 15 residues. The CDR3 reads CARSAAGQGEDEQYF. The CDR3 nucleotides are TGTGCCAGAAGCGCGGCGGGACAGGGGGAAGACGAGCAGTACTTC.

The chain has TRBV4-3 and TRBJ1-6, with a possible D match to TRBD1 (5 bases). This CDR3 has 17 amino acids. The germline gives CDR1 LGHNA, CDR2 YSLEER. The V and J ends lost 0 bases and 8 bases respectively, with 17 bases between them. CDR3 in amino acids: CASSQERGAGRYSPLHF. For the CDR3, the DNA is TGCGCCAGCAGCCAAGAAAGAGGGGCAGGGAGGTATTCACCCCTCCACTTT.

J is TRBJ2-5 and V is TRBV18; a possible D gene is TRBD1 (5 bases). Germline V gene lookup returns CDR1 KGHSH and CDR2 LQKENI. The V and J ends lost 3 bases and 0 bases respectively, with 8 bases between them. The CDR3 spans 14 residues. Here the CDR3 DNA reads TGTGCCAGCTCACCCGACAGTAACCAAGAGACCCAGTACTTC. Residues: CASSPDSNQETQYF.

This chain joins TRBV4-2 and TRBJ1-2; D unresolved. Germline assignment: CDR1 LGHNA and CDR2 YNFKEQ. This CDR3 contains 11 residues. The germline V and J ends were trimmed by 0 bases and 11 bases, with 7 bases remaining between them. The CDR3 region has the DNA TGTGCCAGCAGCCAAGATTGGGCGTACACCTTC. Residues: CASSQDWAYTF.

This chain links TRBV5-8 with TRBJ2-7; D perhaps matches TRBD1 (6 bases). The V and J ends lost 4 bases and 0 bases respectively, with 14 bases between them. Germline assignment: CDR1 SGHTS and CDR2 YDEGEE. The length of the CDR3 is 15 residues. The CDR3 sequence: CASSELTGYSYEQYF. In DNA form, the CDR3 reads TGTGCCAGCAGCGAACTTACAGGGTACTCCTACGAGCAGTACTTC.

V and J are TRBV6-5 and TRBJ2-5; the match to TRBD2 covers 11 bases. V gave up 5 bases and J gave up 3 bases; unmatched junction bases: 5. CDR3 length: 15 residues. Germline CDR1 is MNHEY and CDR2 is SVGAGI. The chain's CDR3 is CASSNSGGAEETQYF. The DNA for the CDR3 is TGTGCCAGCAGTAATAGCGGGGGGGCTGAAGAGACCCAGTACTTC.

The rearrangement uses TRBV15 and TRBJ2-7, with a possible D match to TRBD2 (6 bases). The length of the CDR3 is 15 residues. In germline, CDR1 is LNHNV, CDR2 YYDKDF (reference sequence). V was cut by 3 bases and J by 0 bases, with 12 bases left in between. CDR3 loop: CATSSGGGSSYEQYF. The DNA of the CDR3 is TGTGCCACCAGCAGCGGCGGAGGGAGCTCCTACGAGCAGTACTTC.

The chain employs TRBV5-6 and TRBJ2-7; tentatively, D is TRBD1 (5 bases). This CDR3 region has 15 residues. With 0 bases removed from V and 3 bases from J, the gap between germline ends came to 13 bases. Germline V CDR1 and CDR2: SGHDT, YYEEEE. The CDR3 sequence is CASSLARQPLYEQYF. As DNA, the CDR3 is TGTGCCAGCAGCTTGGCCAGACAGCCCCTCTACGAGCAGTACTTC.

Only one count was recorded for this clone. The gene calls are TRBV5-6 and TRBJ1-6; D is uncertain. The CDR3 has 16 amino acids. V gave up 2 bases and J gave up 0 bases, with 9 bases separating them. Per the germline V gene, CDR1 is SGHDT and CDR2 is YYEEEE. In nucleotides, the CDR3 is TGTGCCAGCAGCTTAGTTCCGAGCTCCTATAATTCACCCCTCCACTTT. Encoded protein: CASSLVPSSYNSPLHF.

The chain recombines TRBV6-6 with TRBJ2-7; 12 bases align to TRBD2. Germline loops: CDR1 MNHNY, CDR2 SVGAGI (reference sequence). This CDR3 comprises 16 residues. Losses at the gene ends were 6 bases for V and 0 bases for J; bases not matched to a gene: 6. As DNA, the CDR3 is TGTGCCAGCAGCCAGGGACTAGCGGGCCCCTCCTACGAGCAGTACTTC. Translating gives CASSQGLAGPSYEQYF.

This chain uses TRBV19 with TRBJ2-2, with unresolved D. Deletions cut 1 base from V and 6 bases from J, with 6 bases between. The CDR3 is made up of 13 amino acids. Germline CDR1 reads LNHDA; CDR2 reads SQIVND (reference sequence). CDR3 sequence: CASSIGHPGELFF. The CDR3, as DNA: TGTGCCAGTAGTATAGGACACCCCGGGGAGCTGTTTTTT.

The chain employs TRBV5-4 and TRBJ2-7; D gene uncertain. Germline loops: CDR1 SGHNT, CDR2 YYREEE (reference sequence). The CDR3 has 12 residues. Trimming took 4 bases from V and 0 from J, leaving 5 bases between them. The CDR3 protein is CASSPVSYEQYF. The CDR3 DNA reads as TGTGCCAGCAGCCCCGTCTCCTACGAGCAGTACTTC.

This clone was counted only a few times. This chain uses TRBV18 with TRBJ2-7; D gene unclear. Trimming cost V 6 bases and J 4 bases, with 10 bases left between them. The CDR3 spans 12 residues. Germline values: CDR1 KGHSH, CDR2 LQKENI. CDR3 in DNA: TGTGCCAGCTCCCAAAGGAGTTACGAGCAGTACTTC. The encoded protein is CASSQRSYEQYF.

Only a few counts were recorded for this clone. V and J are TRBV19 and TRBJ1-4, with D perhaps TRBD1 (5 bases). The germline V and J ends were trimmed by 7 bases and 5 bases, with 11 bases remaining between them. Germline CDR1 is LNHDA and CDR2 is SQIVND (reference sequence). The CDR3 runs 13 residues. The CDR3 sequence: CASTGRGNEKLFF. DNA for the CDR3: TGTGCCAGTACAGGGAGGGGAAATGAAAAACTGTTTTTT.

This clone was seen more than once but under ten times. This chain uses TRBV3-1 (or the pseudogene TRBV3-2) with TRBJ2-7; 9 positions match TRBD2. V shed 1 base, J shed 5 bases, and the junction held 6 bases outside the gene matches. The germline V gene encodes CDR1 LGHDT and CDR2 YNNKEL (reference sequence). This CDR3 has 15 amino acids. The CDR3 reads CASSQVTSGRNEQYF. CDR3 DNA sequence: TGTGCCAGCAGCCAAGTTACTAGCGGGCGCAACGAGCAGTACTTC.

The chain joins TRBV28 to TRBJ2-7, with 7 bases lining up with TRBD2. CDR1 MDHEN and CDR2 SYDVKM come from the germline V gene. Germline trimming cut 7 bases from V and 1 base from J; bases unmatched to any gene: 4. The CDR3 length is 13 residues. CDR3 nucleotide sequence: TGTGCCAGCACTTGGGGGGGTTCCTACGAGCAGTACTTC. It codes for CASTWGGSYEQYF. The entire variable domain, with the rest obtained from reference TRBV28 and TRBJ2-7, is as follows: DVKVTQSSRYLVKRTGEKVFLECVQDMDHENMFWYRQDPGLGLRLIYFSYDVKMKEKGDIPEGYSVSREKKERFSLILESASTNQTSMYLCASTWGGSYEQYFGPGTRLTVT.

This clone was observed a single time. The V gene is TRBV19, the J gene TRBJ1-1; the D is unclear. The CDR3 covers 13 residues. Trimming removed 8 bases at V and 2 bases at J, with 12 bases between. CDR1 LNHDA and CDR2 SQIVND come from the germline V gene (reference sequence). CDR3 region: CASGGRKNTEAFF. DNA for the CDR3: TGTGCCAGTGGCGGGAGGAAAAACACTGAAGCTTTCTTT. The complete variable domain, with remaining parts taken from reference TRBV19 and TRBJ1-1, reads DGGITQSPKYLFRKEGQNVTLSCEQNLNHDAMYWYRQDPGQGLRLIYYSQIVNDFQKGDIAEGYSVSREKKESFPLTVTSAQKNPTAFYLCASGGRKNTEAFFGQGTRLTVV.

The chain uses TRBV12-3 or TRBV12-4 and TRBJ1-6; weak D call: TRBD1 (5 bases). The CDR3 is 13 residues long. V lost 8 bases to trimming and J lost 10 bases, with 15 bases between them. In DNA, the CDR3 is TGTGCCAGCGGAGGGGAACTAGGGTCACCCCTCCACTTT. It codes for CASGGELGSPLHF.

The chain joins TRBV27 to TRBJ2-7; D might be TRBD1 (6 bases). V was shortened by 5 bases and J by 5 bases, with 13 bases between the two germline ends. This CDR3 region has 13 residues. Germline loops: CDR1 MNHEY, CDR2 SMNVEV (reference sequence). CDR3 coding DNA: TGTGCCAGCAGTCCCTCCAGGGGCCACGAGCAGTACTTC. Residues: CASSPSRGHEQYF.

The table lists this clone with many counts. The chain has TRBV19 and TRBJ2-2; TRBD1 matches at 7 bases. The V and J ends lost 6 bases and 7 bases, in that order; junction bases with no gene match: 8. CDR3 length: 14 amino acids. The germline CDR1 and CDR2 sequences are LNHDA and SQIVND (reference sequence). Here the CDR3 reads CASRGTGVVGELFF. As DNA, the CDR3 is TGTGCCAGTAGGGGAACAGGGGTGGTCGGGGAGCTGTTTTTT. Supplemented by reference TRBV19 and TRBJ2-2, the full variable domain reads DGGITQSPKYLFRKEGQNVTLSCEQNLNHDAMYWYRQDPGQGLRLIYYSQIVNDFQKGDIAEGYSVSREKKESFPLTVTSAQKNPTAFYLCASRGTGVVGELFFGEGSRLTVL.

The chain recombines TRBV7-2 with TRBJ2-3, with a tentative D call TRBD1 (5 bases). V was clipped by 0 bases and J by 4 bases, with 11 bases between them. The CDR3 has 15 residues. CDR1 is SGHTA and CDR2 is FQGNSA in the germline V gene. Written as DNA, the CDR3 is TGTGCCAGCAGCTTAGCCGGACAACCAGCAGATACGCAGTATTTT. Translating gives CASSLAGQPADTQYF.

As for this clone: Different DNA sequences within this sample yield the same CDR3. CDR3 DNA sequence: TGTGCCATCAGTGGGCAGGGTATGAACACTGAAGCTTTCTTT. It codes for CAISGQGMNTEAFF. J is TRBJ1-1 and V is TRBV10-3, with D tentatively TRBD1 (5 bases). Germline-derived CDR1 and CDR2 are ENHRY and SYGVKD. This CDR3 contains 14 residues. Trimming removed 4 bases from V and 0 bases from J, with 9 bases in between.

V usage is TRBV5-1 and J usage is TRBJ2-7; D remains ambiguous. V was pared by 4 bases and J by 2 bases, with 13 bases between. Germline V gene lookup returns CDR1 SGHRS and CDR2 YFSETQ. The CDR3 runs to 14 residues. CDR3 sequence (DNA): TGCGCCAGCAGCCTGGGTTCTGGAGCCTACGAGCAGTACTTC. Protein: CASSLGSGAYEQYF.

The chain has TRBV3-1 (or the pseudogene TRBV3-2) and TRBJ2-5; D may be TRBD2 (7 bases). The CDR3 has 14 residues. Germline V lookup: CDR1 LGHDT, CDR2 YNNKEL (reference sequence). Trimming pared 0 bases from V and 5 bases from J, leaving 10 bases between. The CDR3, as DNA: TGTGCCAGCAGCCAAGAACAGGGAGGGGAGACCCAGTACTTC. Translating it yields CASSQEQGGETQYF.